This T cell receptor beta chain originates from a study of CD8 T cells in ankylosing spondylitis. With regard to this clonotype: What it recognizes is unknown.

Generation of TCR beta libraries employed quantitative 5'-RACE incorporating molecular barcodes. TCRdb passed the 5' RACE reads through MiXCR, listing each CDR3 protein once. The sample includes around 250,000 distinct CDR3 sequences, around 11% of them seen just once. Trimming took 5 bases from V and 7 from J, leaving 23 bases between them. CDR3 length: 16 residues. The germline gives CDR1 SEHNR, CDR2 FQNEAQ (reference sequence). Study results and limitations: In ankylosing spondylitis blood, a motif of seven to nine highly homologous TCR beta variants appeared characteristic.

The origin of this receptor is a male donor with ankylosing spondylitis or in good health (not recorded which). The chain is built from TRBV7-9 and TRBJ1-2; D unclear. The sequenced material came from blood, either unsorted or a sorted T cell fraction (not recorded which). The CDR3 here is CASSPHDLAFQRGYTF. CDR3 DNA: TGTGCCAGCAGCCCCCATGACCTCGCGTTCCAGCGTGGCTACACCTTC.